The present entry profiles one TCR beta chain with its context. Its antigen is not known. This CDR3 contains 11 residues. The V end lost 7 bases, the J end lost 6 bases, and 11 bases lay between the germline ends. The germline V gene encodes CDR1 SGHNT and CDR2 YYREEE (reference sequence). This sample is drawn from a study of cytomegalovirus exposure and HLA in healthy donors. The PCR used 60 Vbeta and 13 Jbeta primers. Sequencing was performed with immunoSEQ multiplex PCR; in TCRdb, only in-frame clones are kept and a portion is missing. Among about 190,000 clones listed, roughly four fifths were seen once. Overall study findings and caveats: In a later analysis, across HLA loci, associated TCR counts were highest for DRB1, lowest for HLA-C.

The TCR was taken from a woman in her twenties or thirties in good health and CMV-seropositive. Specimen: PBMCs. This rearrangement joins TRBV5-4 to TRBJ2-7, with a tentative D call TRBD2 (5 bases). CDR3 in amino acids: CASLGDREQYF. As DNA, the CDR3 is TGTGCCAGCTTGGGAGATCGCGAGCAGTACTTC.